Below are 32 T cell receptor beta chains sequenced from a single sample in a study of control samples from healthy donors and cancer patients. Clones were sequenced by immunoSEQ multiplex PCR, and TCRdb holds only the in-frame ones, with some missing. Of 130,000 or so clones in the sample, 85% to 95% were seen once. The sequenced sample was PBMCs. These receptors all stem from a man aged 55 to 70 with colorectal cancer.

The CDR3 spells CASSFGASGANVLTF. CDR3 nucleotides: TGTGCCAGCAGCTTCGGGGCCTCTGGGGCCAACGTCCTGACTTTC. The chain uses TRBV7-2 and TRBJ2-6; D assignment may be TRBD1 or TRBD2 (5 bases each). Germline CDR1 is SGHTA and CDR2 is FQGNSA. With 3 bases removed from V and 0 bases from J, the gap between germline ends came to 6 bases. The CDR3 extends over 15 amino acids.

The chain couples TRBV18 to TRBJ2-3; tentatively, D is TRBD2 (5 bases). The CDR3 has 16 residues. Germline V gene data show CDR1 as KGHSH and CDR2 as LQKENI. The V gene lost 3 bases and the J gene lost 3 bases, with 16 bases spanning the gap. The CDR3 spells CASSPTAEFETDTQYF. The CDR3 nucleotides read TGTGCCAGCTCACCCACAGCGGAGTTTGAAACAGATACGCAGTATTTT.

The chain is built from TRBV5-1 and TRBJ2-1, with D hard to call. The V end lost 4 bases, the J end lost 0 bases, and 8 bases lay between the germline ends. Germline assignment: CDR1 SGHRS and CDR2 YFSETQ. This CDR3 has 14 amino acids. The DNA of the CDR3 is TGCGCCAGCAGCCATTCGGGCTCCTACAATGAGCAGTTCTTC. Its translation is CASSHSGSYNEQFF.

V is TRBV30 and J is TRBJ1-3; tentatively, D is TRBD1 (5 bases). The CDR3 totals 15 residues. CDR1 GTSNPN and CDR2 SVGIG come from the germline V gene (reference sequence). V lost 2 bases, J lost 3 bases, and 14 bases lay in between. Here the CDR3 reads CAWSPRGTGGNTIYF. The CDR3 DNA reads as TGTGCCTGGAGTCCTCGGGGGACGGGTGGAAACACCATATATTTT. Based on the CDR3 plus reference TRBV30 and TRBJ1-3, the full variable domain is SQTIHQWPATLVQPVGSPLSLECTVEGTSNPNLYWYRQAAGRGLQLLFYSVGIGQISSEVPQNLSASRPQDRQFILSSKKLLLSDSGFYLCAWSPRGTGGNTIYFGEGSWLTVV.

The rearrangement uses TRBV6-2 or TRBV6-3 and TRBJ1-5, with 7 nucleotides matching TRBD1. Germline V gene lookup returns CDR1 MNHEY and CDR2 SVGEGT. There are 17 residues in the CDR3. The V gene end was trimmed by 0 bases and the J gene end by 5 bases; junction bases not matched to a gene: 10. The CDR3 sequence: CASSYSTGKGAHQPQHF. The CDR3, as DNA: TGTGCCAGCAGTTACTCGACTGGTAAGGGGGCCCATCAGCCCCAGCATTTT.

The chain employs TRBV24-1 and TRBJ1-5; D gene uncertain. V lost 5 bases to trimming and J lost 6 bases, with 10 bases between them. Germline values: CDR1 KGHDR, CDR2 SFDVKD. CDR3 length: 13 residues. CDR3 sequence (DNA): TGTGCCACCAGTGTCGAGGGAGGTCAGCCCCAGCATTTT. This translates into CATSVEGGQPQHF.

The chain carries TRBV19 and TRBJ1-6; 7 bases align to TRBD1. CDR3 length: 15 amino acids. Trimming cost V 6 bases and J 9 bases; bases outside gene matches: 11. The germline CDR1 and CDR2 sequences are LNHDA and SQIVND (reference sequence). CDR3 region: CASSDKQGFGSPLHF. In nucleotides, the CDR3 is TGTGCCAGTAGCGATAAACAGGGGTTTGGTTCACCCCTCCACTTT.

This chain uses TRBV4-1 with TRBJ2-5, with D hard to call. Per the germline V gene, CDR1 is MGHRA and CDR2 is YSYEKL. The CDR3 is made up of 17 amino acids. The V and J ends lost 1 base and 4 bases respectively, with 19 bases between them. The CDR3 here is CASSQGLRSRATETQYF. The CDR3 DNA sequence: TGCGCCAGCAGCCAAGGCCTACGGAGTAGAGCTACAGAGACCCAGTACTTC.

This chain joins TRBV24-1 and TRBJ2-2; the match to TRBD2 covers 11 bases. V lost 2 bases to trimming and J lost 5 bases; unmatched junction nucleotides: 6. CDR3 length: 17 residues. Per the germline V gene, CDR1 is KGHDR and CDR2 is SFDVKD. The CDR3 reads CATSDWASGGLTGELFF. As DNA, the CDR3 is TGTGCCACCAGTGATTGGGCTAGCGGGGGGTTAACCGGGGAGCTGTTTTTT.

V usage is TRBV7-8 and J usage is TRBJ2-7; TRBD1 aligns across 9 bases. The CDR3 extends over 14 amino acids. CDR1 SGHVS and CDR2 FQNEAQ come from the germline V gene. V dropped 6 bases and J dropped 5; count of bases not matched to a gene: 8. The CDR3 spells CASRRGTGSNEQYF. The CDR3 DNA follows: TGTGCCAGCAGACGTGGGACAGGGTCCAACGAGCAGTACTTC.

The chain links TRBV30 to TRBJ2-4; D ambiguous. Looked up from germline, CDR1 is GTSNPN and CDR2 is SVGIG (reference sequence). This CDR3 region has 13 residues. The V end was cut by 8 bases, the J end by 0 bases, with 11 bases between. The CDR3 protein is CAKSDGAKNIQYF. CDR3 in DNA: TGTGCCAAGTCGGACGGAGCCAAAAACATTCAGTACTTC.

The chain links TRBV4-1 to TRBJ1-6; TRBD1 might be the D (5 bases). V was pared by 1 base and J by 4 bases, with 17 bases between. The CDR3 is 18 residues long. Germline loops: CDR1 MGHRA, CDR2 YSYEKL. The CDR3 nucleotides are TGCGCCAGCAGCCAAGGGGGCACCGGGAGCTCGTATAATTCACCCCTCCACTTT. Amino acid sequence: CASSQGGTGSSYNSPLHF.

CDR3 amino acids: CASSYWKTGSYGYTF. The CDR3 DNA is TGTGCCAGCAGTTACTGGAAGACGGGGAGCTATGGCTACACCTTC. The chain is built from TRBV6-2 or TRBV6-3 and TRBJ1-2; no reliable D call. The CDR3 has 15 amino acids. CDR1 is MNHEY and CDR2 is SVGEGT in the germline V gene. V shed 1 base and J shed 4 bases, with 13 bases lying between them.

The J gene is TRBJ2-1, the V gene TRBV11-2, with D possibly matching TRBD1 (5 bases). Trimming pared 1 base from V and 9 bases from J, leaving 16 bases between. The germline V gene has CDR1 SGHAT and CDR2 FQNNGV. The CDR3 extends over 15 amino acids. CDR3 sequence reads: CASSLGTLPGGEQFF. The CDR3 bases are TGTGCCAGCAGCTTAGGGACACTACCTGGTGGTGAGCAGTTCTTC.

V usage is TRBV11-2 and J usage is TRBJ1-6, with D hard to call. This CDR3 region has 16 residues. The V end lost 4 bases, the J end lost 1 base, and 11 bases lay between the germline ends. CDR1 is SGHAT, CDR2 FQNNGV, per germline. In DNA form, the CDR3 reads TGTGCCAGCAGCTCCCCACGGACGTCCTATAATTCACCCCTCCACTTT. Translating it yields CASSSPRTSYNSPLHF.

J is TRBJ2-3 and V is TRBV4-1; D not resolved. Germline V gene data show CDR1 as MGHRA and CDR2 as YSYEKL. Trimming left V 8 bases short and J 4 bases short, with 16 bases between. This CDR3 is 14 amino acids long. This chain's CDR3 is CASRLTKAPDTQYF. The CDR3, as DNA: TGCGCCAGCCGACTCACGAAGGCTCCAGATACGCAGTATTTT.

The rearrangement uses TRBV11-2 and TRBJ2-1; 10 nucleotides align to TRBD1. This CDR3 is built from 17 residues. In germline, CDR1 is SGHAT, CDR2 FQNNGV. V trimming: 2 bases; J trimming: 6 bases; junction bases outside the gene matches: 10. The CDR3 DNA reads as TGTGCCAGCAGCTTAACCTCGGCCGGACAGGGGGTCAATGAGCAGTTCTTC. It is translated as CASSLTSAGQGVNEQFF.

The chain carries TRBV5-5 and TRBJ2-7; TRBD1 is a possible D gene (5 bases). Germline assignment: CDR1 SGHKS and CDR2 YYEKEE (reference sequence). V was pared by 0 bases and J by 0 bases, with 16 bases between. This CDR3 is built from 17 residues. CDR3 residues: CASSLDPAGASSYEQYF. DNA for the CDR3: TGTGCCAGCAGCTTGGACCCCGCTGGGGCCAGCTCCTACGAGCAGTACTTC. Filled out from reference TRBV5-5 and TRBJ2-7, the complete variable domain reads DAGVTQSPTHLIKTRGQQVTLRCSPISGHKSVSWYQQVLGQGPQFIFQYYEKEERGRGNFPDRFSARQFPNYSSELNVNALLLGDSALYLCASSLDPAGASSYEQYFGPGTRLTVT.

The CDR3 protein is CASSLREGYEKLFF. The CDR3 DNA is TGTGCCAGTAGTTTACGAGAGGGATACGAAAAACTGTTTTTT. V is TRBV19 and J is TRBJ1-4; D is ambiguous. The CDR3 totals 14 residues. Germline-derived CDR1 and CDR2 are LNHDA and SQIVND (reference sequence). The V gene lost 5 bases and the J gene lost 8 bases, with 15 bases spanning the gap.

The chain recombines TRBV6-5 with TRBJ2-5; 10 bases line up with TRBD2. With 2 bases clipped from V and 2 bases from J, the junction kept 5 bases outside the gene matches. The CDR3 contains 16 residues. Germline V gene data show CDR1 as MNHEY and CDR2 as SVGAGI. The chain's CDR3 is CASSYTLSGGQETQYF. The CDR3 region has the DNA TGTGCCAGCAGTTACACCCTTAGCGGGGGGCAAGAGACCCAGTACTTC.

The CDR3 region is CASSFMGPADEKLFF. The DNA of the CDR3 is TGTGCCAGCAGTTTCATGGGTCCCGCGGATGAAAAACTGTTTTTT. The chain carries TRBV6-2 or TRBV6-3 and TRBJ1-4; D not certain. This CDR3 spans 15 amino acids. CDR1 and CDR2 (germline): MNHEY, SVGEGT. V was clipped by 4 bases and J by 6 bases, with 15 bases between them.

The rearrangement joins TRBV18 to TRBJ1-5; 8 bases line up with TRBD1. The CDR3 sequence is 14 residues long. V lost 6 bases and J lost 4; bases outside the gene matches: 5. Germline V gene lookup returns CDR1 KGHSH and CDR2 LQKENI. The CDR3, as DNA: TGTGCCAGCTCCCAGGGGGCTGGAAATCAGCCCCAGCATTTT. Residues: CASSQGAGNQPQHF.

The gene calls are TRBV6-6 and TRBJ2-7; 9 bases are a match to TRBD1. Trimming took 5 bases from V and 5 from J; bases not matched to a gene: 7. The CDR3 runs 14 residues. Germline CDR1 MNHNY, CDR2 SVGAGI (reference sequence). In DNA, the CDR3 is TGTGCCAGCAGTGCGGGGGACAGGGCCCACGAGCAGTACTTC. This gives the protein CASSAGDRAHEQYF.

CDR3 region: CASSPEGGAFSYEQYF. The CDR3 bases are TGTGCCAGTAGTCCCGAGGGAGGGGCTTTCTCCTACGAGCAGTACTTC. J is TRBJ2-7 and V is TRBV19; 7 positions agree with TRBD2. The CDR3 spans 16 residues. Germline CDR1 reads LNHDA; CDR2 reads SQIVND (reference sequence). Losses at the gene ends were 5 bases for V and 0 bases for J; bases not matched to a gene: 10.

The chain joins TRBV18 to TRBJ1-1; D is ambiguous. Per germline, CDR1 KGHSH and CDR2 LQKENI. This CDR3 is built from 13 residues. Trimming took off 3 bases at V and 5 bases at J, with 10 bases between the two ends. CDR3 in DNA: TGTGCCAGCTCACCCACCAGGTCAACTGAAGCTTTCTTT. It codes for CASSPTRSTEAFF.

The chain joins TRBV28 to TRBJ2-7; 10 positions agree with TRBD2. From germline, CDR1 is MDHEN and CDR2 SYDVKM. V lost 3 bases, J lost 3 bases, and 11 bases stayed unmatched. The CDR3 is 17 residues long. The CDR3 is CASSLAVIAGGNYEQYF. The CDR3 DNA reads TGTGCCAGCAGTTTGGCCGTAATAGCGGGGGGTAACTACGAGCAGTACTTC.

The chain uses TRBV5-1 and TRBJ1-4; 7 positions agree with TRBD1. The length of the CDR3 is 14 residues. CDR1 is SGHRS, CDR2 YFSETQ, per germline. V was clipped by 4 bases and J by 5 bases; unmatched bases: 5. The CDR3 coding sequence is TGCGCCAGCAGCCCGGGACAGCCAAATGAAAAACTGTTTTTT. Its protein product is CASSPGQPNEKLFF.

V and J are TRBV18 and TRBJ1-1; D not resolved. The V and J ends lost 2 bases and 5 bases respectively, with 9 bases between them. The CDR3 extends over 13 amino acids. CDR1 is KGHSH and CDR2 is LQKENI in the germline V gene. CDR3 in amino acids: CASSPSARTEAFF. CDR3 DNA: TGTGCCAGCTCACCATCGGCCAGGACTGAAGCTTTCTTT.

This rearrangement joins TRBV4-1 to TRBJ2-7; 11 bases line up with TRBD1. CDR1 is MGHRA and CDR2 is YSYEKL in the germline V gene. The CDR3 length is 16 residues. The J segment lost 6 bases and the V segment lost 3 bases, leaving 10 bases of the junction unmatched. In nucleotides, the CDR3 is TGCGCCAGCAGCCATGGGTACCGGGACAGGGGGAGCGAGCAGTACTTC. This gives the protein CASSHGYRDRGSEQYF.

On this clone itself: The junction and the germline gene differ at one end; a read error may be behind it. The genes are TRBV6-4 and TRBJ1-1; 9 bases agree with TRBD1. The CDR3 totals 13 residues. The germline V gene encodes CDR1 MRHNA and CDR2 SNTAGT. CDR3 DNA: TGTGCCACCTTGACAGGGGGTAACCCAGAGGGGGAATTT. Translating it yields CATLTGGNPEGEF.

The V gene is TRBV4-3, the J gene TRBJ2-3; D is unresolved. V lost 8 bases, J lost 1 base, and 10 bases lay in between. Germline CDR1 is LGHNA and CDR2 is YSLEER. CDR3 length: 13 residues. CDR3 sequence: CASSRGGTDTQYF. The CDR3 nucleotides are TGCGCCAGCTCCCGTGGAGGCACAGATACGCAGTATTTT.

This chain connects TRBV6-6 to TRBJ1-2; maybe TRBD1 (6 bases). The CDR3 has 15 amino acids. V was shortened by 5 bases and J by 6 bases, with 19 bases between the two germline ends. CDR1 and CDR2 (germline): MNHNY, SVGAGI (reference sequence). Here the CDR3 DNA reads TGTGCCAGCAGTCAAACGTGGACAGTAGATAATGGCTACACCTTC. It yields the protein CASSQTWTVDNGYTF.